A single sample is the source of the 7 T cell receptor beta chains below, sequenced in a study of shared clonotypes between healthy human individuals (dated by TCRdb to 2018 to 2020). Library preparation employed the immunoSEQ multiplex PCR assay. This is the immuneACCESS table as TCRdb keeps it, with only in-frame sequences that have V and J called. A part of the clones is gone; compared with another copy, unresolved V genes explain less than half, and the rest is unexplained. In all, the sample holds some 2,500,000 clones, and 93% of those were seen once. The top ten hold approximately 0.37% of the sample. Sample: naive CD4+ T cells from PBMCs. This specimen's cell subset or site label, per the study, means: CD45RA+ positively selected. These TCRs come from a man between 18 and 29 years old in good health. Some clones in this sample may be carry-over from other donors' samples.

The genes are TRBV7-6 and TRBJ1-1; tentatively, D is TRBD1 (5 bases). The CDR3 sequence is 16 residues long. Between the trimmed V and J ends, which lost 2 bases and 4 bases, there was a span of 17 bases. Germline CDR1 and CDR2: SGHVS and FNYEAQ. Here the CDR3 DNA reads TGTGCCAGCAGCTTATACCGAGGGGTTGAGGGCACTGAAGCTTTCTTT. This translates into CASSLYRGVEGTEAFF. Drawing the rest from reference TRBV7-6 and TRBJ1-1, the complete variable domain is GAGVSQSPRYKVTKRGQDVALRCDPISGHVSLYWYRQALGQGPEFLTYFNYEAQQDKSGLPNDRFSAERPEGSISTLTIQRTEQRDSAMYRCASSLYRGVEGTEAFFGQGTRLTVV.

This chain links TRBV9 with TRBJ2-3; 14 bases map to TRBD2. CDR1 is SGDLS, CDR2 YYNGEE, per germline. There are 16 residues in the CDR3. Trimming cost V 4 bases and J 8 bases; bases outside gene matches: 9. In nucleotides, the CDR3 is TGTGCCAGCAGCCCTCGACTAGCGGGAGGGGGGGGTACGCAGTATTTT. As protein: CASSPRLAGGGGTQYF.

Only one count was recorded for this clone. The chain has TRBV6-1 and TRBJ2-7; D remains unclear. The CDR3 consists of 16 residues. V was clipped by 4 bases and J by 0 bases, with 16 bases between them. Germline lookup yields CDR1 MNHNS and CDR2 SASEGT. The CDR3 coding sequence is TGTGCCAGCAGTGGACGTCGCCCGCTCAGCTCCTACGAGCAGTACTTC. This sequence encodes CASSGRRPLSSYEQYF.

This chain joins TRBV27 and TRBJ2-7, with 8 bases aligning to TRBD1. The germline gives CDR1 MNHEY, CDR2 SMNVEV (reference sequence). The CDR3 loop spans 11 amino acids. The V gene end was trimmed by 5 bases and the J gene end by 9 bases; junction bases not matched to a gene: 3. Here the CDR3 reads CASSQGTGQYF. The CDR3, as DNA: TGTGCCAGCAGTCAAGGGACAGGGCAGTACTTC.

This chain links TRBV15 with TRBJ2-2; no firm D call. Germline CDR1 is LNHNV and CDR2 is YYDKDF (reference sequence). The V end lost 1 base, the J end lost 8 bases, and 5 bases lay between the germline ends. The CDR3 spans 12 residues. The CDR3 nucleotides read TGTGCCACCAGCAGAGCGCGAGGGGAGCTGTTTTTT. Protein: CATSRARGELFF.

The chain is built from TRBV2 and TRBJ1-5, with D possibly matching TRBD1 (6 bases). Trimming took 2 bases from V and 3 from J, leaving 17 bases between them. CDR3 size: 17 residues. Germline CDR1 is SNHLY and CDR2 is FYNNEI. CDR3 sequence: CASSEILAGVYNQPQHF. CDR3 DNA: TGTGCCAGCAGTGAAATTTTGGCAGGGGTATACAATCAGCCCCAGCATTTT.

A single count supports this clone. This chain links TRBV9 with TRBJ2-1; D is possibly TRBD1 or TRBD2 (6 bases each). This CDR3 has 17 amino acids. The germline V gene encodes CDR1 SGDLS and CDR2 YYNGEE. Trimming cost V 4 bases and J 4 bases, with 21 bases left between them. The CDR3 DNA reads TGTGCCAGCAGCCCCCCGGGGGCGCGGGGCTTTTACAATGAGCAGTTCTTC. It codes for CASSPPGARGFYNEQFF.